This T cell receptor beta chain was documented in a study of T cell responses to AZD1222 COVID-19 vaccine. Study details: It was second doses at about 4 or about 12 weeks that were pooled. Whole-study findings and limits: Donors in the cohort were predominantly white British and more often female, and clonal diversity was possibly underestimated. Spike-specific TCR breadth rose after two AZD1222 doses, and depth rose as well. The study identified only a handful of AZD1222 recipients as seropositive at baseline.

There are 13 residues in the CDR3. V was clipped by 6 bases and J by 1 base, with 9 bases between them. CDR1 and CDR2 (germline): MRHNA, SNTAGT. As to this clone: The antigen is undetermined.

Method: immunoSEQ multiplex PCR; TCRdb's copy keeps in-frame clones and lacks some. The data show 150,000 or so clones, about 88% seen once. This sequence originates from an adult in good health. Material: peripheral blood, obtained on day 0 of AZD1222 vaccination. This chain links TRBV6-4 with TRBJ1-1; D remains ambiguous. The CDR3 sequence: CASSLDWNTEAFF. The CDR3 nucleotides read TGTGCCAGCAGCCTCGATTGGAACACTGAAGCTTTCTTT.